This TCR beta chain derives from a study of post-analysis software for immune sequencing data. At the level of the study: The study covered relapsing-remitting, secondary progressive and progressive-relapsing courses of multiple sclerosis.

General study points: The study found significantly lower normalized Chao1 diversity in multiple sclerosis patients than in controls. Batch-matched samples strongly co-clustered by F measure.

As for this clonotype: The target antigen is unknown.

The TCR beta cDNA libraries contained unique molecular identifiers. Out of 1 to 10 million T cells, about 460,000 cDNA molecules were generated. TCRdb re-analysed the PCR reads in MiXCR, keeping a single row per CDR3 protein. The sample lists roughly 800,000 distinct CDR3 sequences; roughly 29% were seen once. The sequence came from a girl aged 5-17 years with multiple sclerosis. Sequencing was carried out using blood.

CDR3 DNA: TGTGCCAGCAGCTCATTCGGGGGGGGGACCTACAATGAGCAGTTCTTC. Translating gives CASSSFGGGTYNEQFF. The rearrangement joins TRBV7-2 to TRBJ2-1; 8 nucleotides agree with TRBD2. The CDR3 covers 16 residues. CDR1 is SGHTA and CDR2 is FQGNSA in the germline V gene. V was clipped by 4 bases and J by 2 bases; unmatched bases: 7.